This T cell receptor beta chain was profiled in a study of neoadjuvant nivolumab and ipilimumab in lung cancer. General study points: Only a small number of samples underwent TCR sequencing. Only a single major-pathologic-response sample was available for clonality analysis. Resected-tumor TCR richness correlated positively with pretherapy blood richness.

Data came from immunoSEQ multiplex PCR; TCRdb stores just in-frame clones and leaves some out. The sample has 30,000 or so clones, nearly 85% seen once. The CDR3 spans 19 residues. Germline CDR1 is GTSNPN and CDR2 is SVGIG (reference sequence). V shed 3 bases and J 3 bases; nucleotides not matched to a gene: 13. Remarks on this clone: Its antigen is currently unknown.

This TCR derives from an adult with non-small cell lung cancer. The sample was tumor tissue, taken after neoadjuvant nivolumab, alone or with ipilimumab, at or shortly before surgery. The chain couples TRBV30 to TRBJ2-1; the match to TRBD2 covers 14 bases. CDR3 loop: CAWRETGTSGRIYYNEQFF. The CDR3 DNA follows: TGTGCCTGGAGAGAAACAGGGACTAGCGGGAGAATATACTACAATGAGCAGTTCTTC.